The present TCR beta chain was sequenced within a study of OX40 agonist ivuxolimab in advanced cancers. For the study at large: Patients got intravenous ivuxolimab at 0.01 to 10 mg/kg every 2 weeks. Mean age approximately 55 years, range roughly 23 to 79; around 80% male.

Concerning this clone itself: The antigen remains undetermined.

The V end lost 6 bases, the J end lost 0 bases, and 6 bases lay between the germline ends. This CDR3 has 13 amino acids. Germline V gives CDR1 LNHDA, CDR2 SQIVND (reference sequence). Study-wide results and caveats: Expanded clones belonging to CD8+ T cells outnumbered, on average, those of CD4+. The work left the antigen specificity of expanded peripheral T cells undetermined.

TCRdb's copy holds only in-frame clones and misses some; the assay was immunoSEQ multiplex PCR. The sample records tens of thousands of clones, 85% to 95% being singletons. The receptor's source is an adult with an advanced solid tumor such as melanoma, head and neck, liver or kidney cancer. Sequenced here: CD4+ or CD8+ T cells sorted from blood, sampled in a trial of the OX40 agonist ivuxolimab. The chain recombines TRBV19 with TRBJ1-5; no definite D call. The CDR3 region is CASSPYSNQPQHF. CDR3 nucleotides: TGTGCCAGTAGCCCATATAGCAATCAGCCCCAGCATTTT.